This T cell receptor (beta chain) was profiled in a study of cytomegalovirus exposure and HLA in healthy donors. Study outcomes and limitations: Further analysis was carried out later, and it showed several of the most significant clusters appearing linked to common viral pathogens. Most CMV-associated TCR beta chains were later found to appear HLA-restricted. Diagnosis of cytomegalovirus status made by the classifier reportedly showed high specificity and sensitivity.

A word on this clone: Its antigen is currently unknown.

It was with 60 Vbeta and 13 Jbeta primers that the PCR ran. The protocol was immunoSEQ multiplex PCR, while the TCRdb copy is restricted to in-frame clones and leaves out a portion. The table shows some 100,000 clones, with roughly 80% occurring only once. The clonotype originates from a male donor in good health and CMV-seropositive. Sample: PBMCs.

This CDR3 reads CASSLTDRGQYEQYF. The CDR3 region has the DNA TGCGCCAGCAGCCTAACCGACAGGGGGCAATACGAGCAGTACTTC. This chain uses TRBV4-1 with TRBJ2-7; the match to TRBD1 covers 10 bases. Germline V gives CDR1 MGHRA, CDR2 YSYEKL. The length of the CDR3 is 15 residues. Germline trimming cut 4 bases from V and 4 bases from J; bases unmatched to any gene: 7.